This T cell receptor (beta chain) was profiled in a study of immune heterogeneity within non-small cell lung tumors. Study results and limitations: Identical dominant CDR3 beta clonotypes recurred among a patient's tumor sites, alongside site-unique high-frequency clones.

The template consisted of bulk tumor genomic DNA, with 600 ng used per sample. Spaced far apart, several biopsies were taken from each primary tumor during surgery. Each patient presented with untreated, newly diagnosed non-small cell lung cancer and received curative surgery. Per germline, CDR1 SQVTM and CDR2 ANQGSEA. There are 15 residues in the CDR3. V dropped 6 bases and J dropped 7; count of bases not matched to a gene: 8. For the TCR beta CDR3, multiplex PCR with 32 V and 13 J primers performed the amplification. Using its own MiXCR run on the multiplex PCR reads, TCRdb lists one record per CDR3 protein. This table has 10,000 to 15,000 distinct CDR3 sequences, 20% to 25% appearing once. This clonotype counts as medium-sized. Its cognate antigen is unknown.

The receptor comes from a man aged 45-65 years with non-small cell lung cancer. The sample consisted of lung tumor tissue. The chain uses TRBV29-1 and TRBJ2-1, with 14 bases lining up with TRBD2. The CDR3 DNA reads as TGCAGCGTGGGGACTAGCGGGAGAAATTGGAATGAGCAGTTCTTC. Its translation: CSVGTSGRNWNEQFF.